A selection of T cell receptor beta chains follows, all from one sample in a study of CD8+CD57+ T cells in acquired aplastic anemia. TCRdb recomputed calls from the reads with MiXCR, one row per CDR3 protein. The table has hundreds of thousands of distinct CDR3 sequences, under 40% seen once. Sequenced: sorted CD4+, CD8+, or CD8+CD57+ T cells (not recorded which) from PBMCs. Receptor source: a human donor with aplastic anemia. The CDR3 runs from the conserved cysteine through the conserved F or W. Fields, in order: D gene, clone size, V gene, J gene, CDR3 DNA, CDR3 protein. A D gene is named only where the DNA matches it firmly. Only part of the rows carry a size: once, few, many, or a class if the clone is expanded.

D: .
size: many
V: TRBV7-9
J: TRBJ1-3
DNA: TGTGCCAGCAGCTCCAACAGCGATTGGAACACCATATATTTT
CDR3: CASSSNSDWNTIYF

D: TRBD1
size: many
V: TRBV15
J: TRBJ1-1
DNA: TGTGCCACCAGCAGTGACAGGGGCCTCTCTTCTGAAGCTTTCTTT
CDR3: CATSSDRGLSSEAFF

D: .
size: .
V: TRBV29-1
J: TRBJ2-3
DNA: TGCAGCGTTGAAGATGTATGGCAGCAGTATTTT
CDR3: CSVEDVWQQYF

D: .
size: .
V: TRBV11-2
J: TRBJ1-5
DNA: TGTGCCAGCAGCTTAGATCTCCGTTCAGGAGGCGAAGGGTATCAGCCCCAGCATTTT
CDR3: CASSLDLRSGGEGYQPQHF

D: TRBD2
size: many
V: TRBV9
J: TRBJ2-7
DNA: TGTGCCAGCAGCGCAGGGACTAGCGGAACCTACGAGCAGTACTTC
CDR3: CASSAGTSGTYEQYF

D: .
size: .
V: TRBV11-1
J: TRBJ1-4
DNA: TGTGCCAGCAGCTCTCTAGGCGGGGCGCCGGAGGGAAAACTGTTTTTT
CDR3: CASSSLGGAPEGKLFF

D: .
size: many
V: TRBV10-3
J: TRBJ1-5
DNA: TGTGCCATCCACCGGGACCTTAATCAGCCCCAGCATTTT
CDR3: CAIHRDLNQPQHF

D: .
size: many
V: TRBV10-1
J: TRBJ2-3
DNA: TGCGCCAGCAGTGAAACTAACACAGATACGCAGTATTTT
CDR3: CASSETNTDTQYF

D: TRBD2
size: .
V: TRBV3-1
J: TRBJ2-5
DNA: TGTGCCAGCAGCCAAGATCGGAGCGGGGGGGCCGAGGAGACCCAGTACTTC
CDR3: CASSQDRSGGAEETQYF

D: TRBD2
size: few
V: TRBV6-5
J: TRBJ2-7
DNA: TGTGCCAGCAGTTACGGGGGGATCTCGCGGGGGAACGAGCAGTACTTC
CDR3: CASSYGGISRGNEQYF

D: TRBD2
size: many
V: TRBV20-1
J: TRBJ2-7
DNA: TGCAGTGCAGATCCCGGGACTAGAATCTACGAGCAGTACTTC
CDR3: CSADPGTRIYEQYF

D: .
size: once
V: TRBV10-3
J: TRBJ1-6
DNA: TGTGCCATCAGTGATCAGGGTTTTACTTCACCCCTCCACTTT
CDR3: CAISDQGFTSPLHF

D: .
size: many
V: TRBV2
J: TRBJ1-2
DNA: TGTGCCAGCAGTGAAGCAGGAAACCGGGGTGGCTACACCTTC
CDR3: CASSEAGNRGGYTF

D: .
size: many
V: TRBV11-2
J: TRBJ1-2
DNA: TGTGCCAGCAGCTTCCCCACCGGGAGCTATGGCTACACCTTC
CDR3: CASSFPTGSYGYTF

D: .
size: many
V: TRBV29-1
J: TRBJ1-1
DNA: TGCAGCGTGAACTTGGGGCTGGAGAACACTGAAGCTTTCTTT
CDR3: CSVNLGLENTEAFF

D: .
size: many
V: TRBV11-2
J: TRBJ2-7
DNA: TGTGCCAGCAGCTTCATACCAGCGGTAGCCTACGAGCAGTACTTC
CDR3: CASSFIPAVAYEQYF

D: .
size: many
V: TRBV7-2
J: TRBJ1-2
DNA: TGTGCCAGCAGCTTAGTGAATGGCTACACCTTC
CDR3: CASSLVNGYTF

D: .
size: .
V: TRBV5-1
J: TRBJ1-2
DNA: TGCGCCAGCAGCTTGTTGTCGCCCTCGGATGGCTACACCTTC
CDR3: CASSLLSPSDGYTF

D: .
size: .
V: TRBV20-1
J: TRBJ1-4
DNA: TGCAGTGCTAGAATGGGGCTCAGTGAAAAACTGTTTTTT
CDR3: CSARMGLSEKLFF

D: .
size: .
V: TRBV30
J: TRBJ2-5
DNA: TGTGCCTGGAGTGTACCCGGGGGAATACAAGAGACCCAGTACTTC
CDR3: CAWSVPGGIQETQYF

D: TRBD1
size: .
V: TRBV2
J: TRBJ1-4
DNA: TGTGCCAGCAGTGCTTCCGGGACAGGTGGGGAAAAACTGTTTTTT
CDR3: CASSASGTGGEKLFF

D: TRBD2
size: .
V: TRBV27
J: TRBJ2-7
DNA: TGTGCCAGCAGTTTAAGGACTAGCGGGGCCTACGAGCAGTACTTC
CDR3: CASSLRTSGAYEQYF

D: TRBD1
size: many
V: TRBV19
J: TRBJ1-5
DNA: TGTGCCAGTAGTATACGAGACAGGGTCCTTCAGCCCCAGCATTTT
CDR3: CASSIRDRVLQPQHF

D: .
size: .
V: TRBV24-1
J: TRBJ2-1
DNA: TGTGCCACCAGTGGGGTAGGGAATGAGCAGTTCTTC
CDR3: CATSGVGNEQFF

D: TRBD1
size: .
V: TRBV20-1
J: TRBJ1-5
DNA: TGCAGTGCTAGTGCCACCGACAGGGGTCAGCCCCAGCATTTT
CDR3: CSASATDRGQPQHF

D: TRBD1
size: .
V: TRBV10-3
J: TRBJ1-2
DNA: TGTGCCATCAGCGAGAACAGGGGCGACTATGGCTACACCTTC
CDR3: CAISENRGDYGYTF

D: TRBD1
size: many
V: TRBV11-2
J: TRBJ2-7
DNA: TGTGCCAGCAGCTCGACCCGGGACAGGGGGTCCTACGAGCAGTACTTC
CDR3: CASSSTRDRGSYEQYF

D: .
size: many
V: TRBV7-2
J: TRBJ2-7
DNA: TGTGCCAGCAGCCCCTCCGGGTTCCCGAACGGCGAGCAGTACTTC
CDR3: CASSPSGFPNGEQYF

D: .
size: .
V: TRBV10-3
J: TRBJ2-1
DNA: TGTGCCATCACGGACGGGAATGAGCAGTTCTTC
CDR3: CAITDGNEQFF

D: TRBD1
size: many
V: TRBV4-3
J: TRBJ2-7
DNA: TGCGCCAGCAGCCACCGGGACAGGGGAGGATACGAGCAGTACTTC
CDR3: CASSHRDRGGYEQYF

D: .
size: few
V: TRBV7-3
J: TRBJ2-3
DNA: TGTGCCAGCAGCTTACAGGGGGGAGACGCTACAGATACGCAGTATTTT
CDR3: CASSLQGGDATDTQYF

D: TRBD1
size: .
V: TRBV4-2
J: TRBJ2-4
DNA: TGTGCCAGCAGCCCCCTGACAGGGGCCCCCAACCAAGAAGCCAAAAACATTCAGTACTTC
CDR3: CASSPLTGAPNQEAKNIQYF

D: TRBD2
size: .
V: TRBV4-2
J: TRBJ2-1
DNA: TGTGCCAGCAGCCAAGATTTAGCGGGGTACAATGAGCAGTTCTTC
CDR3: CASSQDLAGYNEQFF

D: .
size: few
V: TRBV9
J: TRBJ2-7
DNA: TGTGCCAGCAGCGTAAAGGCTAGCTACGAGCAGTACTTC
CDR3: CASSVKASYEQYF

D: TRBD1
size: .
V: TRBV10-3
J: TRBJ1-1
DNA: TGTGCCTCCAGCGGGGGTTACAGGGGGTACACTGAAGCTTTCTTT
CDR3: CASSGGYRGYTEAFF

D: .
size: .
V: TRBV30
J: TRBJ2-7
DNA: TGTGCCTGGAGTGTTAGGGATCGATTGTTCTACGAGCAGTACTTC
CDR3: CAWSVRDRLFYEQYF

D: TRBD1
size: .
V: TRBV18
J: TRBJ1-2
DNA: TGTGCCAGCTCAACGCTGCCCGGGACAGAAGATGGCTACACCTTC
CDR3: CASSTLPGTEDGYTF

D: .
size: many
V: TRBV2
J: TRBJ2-1
DNA: TGTGCCAGCAGCGACGGCTTAAACTCCTACAATGAGCAGTTCTTC
CDR3: CASSDGLNSYNEQFF

D: .
size: .
V: TRBV20-1
J: TRBJ2-1
DNA: TGCAGTGCGAGAAGACTAGTCGTTGGTGAGCAGTTCTTC
CDR3: CSARRLVVGEQFF

D: TRBD1
size: .
V: TRBV24-1
J: TRBJ1-3
DNA: TGTGCCACCAGTTTCGGGACAGAACTTTTCTACTCTGGAAACACCATATATTTT
CDR3: CATSFGTELFYSGNTIYF

D: .
size: many
V: TRBV24-1
J: TRBJ2-1
DNA: TGTGCCACCAGTGTTCAACAGGGACATGGCCTAATTGAGCAGTTCTTC
CDR3: CATSVQQGHGLIEQFF

D: .
size: many
V: TRBV2
J: TRBJ2-7
DNA: TGTGCCAGCAATAGGGGGAGAATCTCCTACGAGCAGTACTTC
CDR3: CASNRGRISYEQYF

D: TRBD2
size: .
V: TRBV19
J: TRBJ2-7
DNA: TGTGCCAGTAGTACCCTAGCGGGACAGTCCTACGAGCAGTACTTC
CDR3: CASSTLAGQSYEQYF

D: TRBD1
size: few
V: TRBV9
J: TRBJ2-7
DNA: TGTGCCAGCTCACCTTACAGGGGACCGAGCCCCTACGAGCAGTACTTC
CDR3: CASSPYRGPSPYEQYF

D: .
size: .
V: TRBV7-2
J: TRBJ2-7
DNA: TGTGCCAGCACCATTACCTTTCCGGGCGAGCAGTACTTC
CDR3: CASTITFPGEQYF

D: .
size: few
V: TRBV11-2
J: TRBJ2-1
DNA: TGTGCCAGCAGCTACTCTGGTTTAGGACTACCCGCCTACAATGAGCAGTTCTTC
CDR3: CASSYSGLGLPAYNEQFF

D: TRBD1
size: many
V: TRBV29-1
J: TRBJ1-5
DNA: TGCAGCGTTGGACAGGGCGATAGCAATCAGCCCCAGCATTTT
CDR3: CSVGQGDSNQPQHF

D: .
size: .
V: TRBV19
J: TRBJ2-3
DNA: TGTGCCAGTAGTATACTCAGCGGGGATACGCAGTATTTT
CDR3: CASSILSGDTQYF

D: .
size: few
V: TRBV18
J: TRBJ1-6
DNA: TGTGCCAGCTCGAAGGCCGCGGGAACCGGTAATTCACCCCTCCACTTT
CDR3: CASSKAAGTGNSPLHF

D: TRBD2
size: many
V: TRBV10-3
J: TRBJ2-1
DNA: TGTGCCATCAGTGAGTTTGCTAGCGGGAGGAATGAGCAGTTCTTC
CDR3: CAISEFASGRNEQFF

D: TRBD2
size: few
V: TRBV9
J: TRBJ2-1
DNA: TGTGCCAGCAGCGTAAGAGGGACTAGCGGGGGGTCGGCGGGCAATGAGCAGTTCTTC
CDR3: CASSVRGTSGGSAGNEQFF

D: .
size: .
V: TRBV2
J: TRBJ2-7
DNA: TGTGCCAGCAGCGTGGGACCGGCGAGCTCCTACGAGCAGTACTTC
CDR3: CASSVGPASSYEQYF

D: .
size: many
V: TRBV7-9
J: TRBJ1-1
DNA: TGTGCCAGCAGCCTGACGGTTACTGAAGCTTTCTTT
CDR3: CASSLTVTEAFF

D: TRBD1
size: few
V: TRBV20-1
J: TRBJ1-5
DNA: TGCAGTGCTAGTCCCGGACAGGGATATCAGCCCCAGCATTTT
CDR3: CSASPGQGYQPQHF